This paragraph covers one T cell receptor (beta chain) sequence. The CDR3 is made up of 16 amino acids. Germline V gene data show CDR1 as SGHNT and CDR2 as YYREEE (reference sequence). Losses at the gene ends were 3 bases for V and 0 bases for J; bases not matched to a gene: 5. Produced via immunoSEQ multiplex PCR; TCRdb's table is partial and in-frame only. The sample includes under 85,000 clones, 75% to 90% seen only once; the top ten take over 4.5%. The data were taken from a study of blood T cell repertoires in COVID-19. Study background: Whether acute or convalescent, the COVID-19 samples came from the United States, Italy and Spain. Sources were T cells, B-cell-depleted T cells, or PBMCs; the material itself was cDNA or gDNA.

Specimen: peripheral blood. The chain recombines TRBV5-4 with TRBJ1-2; 10 nucleotides agree with TRBD1. This clonotype was obtained from a man aged 80 or over with acute or convalescent COVID-19. The DNA for the CDR3 is TGTGCCAGCAGCTATGGACAGGGGGGGACTAACTATGGCTACACCTTC. Protein product: CASSYGQGGTNYGYTF.